This T cell receptor (beta chain) appears in the sequencing data of a study of beta chain features in type 1 diabetes. The overall study: Sorted cells examined across all samples numbered 107,917,701.

Expressed TCRB transcripts were sequenced, since all the RNA that had been isolated was reverse transcribed. The method was immunoSEQ multiplex PCR; TCRdb's version includes in-frame clones alone and lacks a portion of them. The sample carries 330,000 or so clones, roughly 12% recorded once. This CDR3 has 12 residues. V was trimmed by 7 bases and J by 4 bases, leaving 13 bases between them. The germline V gene has CDR1 SQVTM and CDR2 ANQGSEA. A word on this clone: What it binds is unknown.

Study-wide findings and caveats: All four CD4+ subsets from Type 1 diabetes patients carried moderately but significantly shorter TCRB CDR3s. Using cDNA template may skew counts toward highly expressing activated cells.

The origin of this receptor is a young woman with type 1 diabetes. Source material: naive CD4+ T cells from blood. The chain has TRBV29-1 and TRBJ1-1; D is perhaps TRBD1 (5 bases). Here the CDR3 reads CSGKPGPTEAFF. The CDR3 DNA follows: TGCAGCGGGAAGCCAGGGCCCACTGAAGCTTTCTTT.